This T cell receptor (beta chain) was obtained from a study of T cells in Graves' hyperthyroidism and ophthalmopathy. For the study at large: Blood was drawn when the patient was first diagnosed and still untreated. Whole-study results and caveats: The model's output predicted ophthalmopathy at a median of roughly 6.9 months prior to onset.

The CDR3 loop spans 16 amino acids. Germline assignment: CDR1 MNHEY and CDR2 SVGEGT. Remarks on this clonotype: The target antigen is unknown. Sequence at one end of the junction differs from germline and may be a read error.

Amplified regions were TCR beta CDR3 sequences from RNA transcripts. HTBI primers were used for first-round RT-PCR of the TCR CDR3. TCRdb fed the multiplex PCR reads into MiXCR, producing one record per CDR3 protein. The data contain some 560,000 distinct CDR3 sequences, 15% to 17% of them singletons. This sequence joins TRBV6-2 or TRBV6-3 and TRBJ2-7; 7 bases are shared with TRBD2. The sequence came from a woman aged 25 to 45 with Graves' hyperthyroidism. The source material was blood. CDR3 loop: CASTRGWRELYYERYF. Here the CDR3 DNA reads TGTGCCAGCACACGAGGTTGGCGGGAGCTCTACTACGAGCGGTACTTC.